These 2 T cell receptor beta chains were sequenced from one sample in a study of blood T cell repertoires in COVID-19. The method was immunoSEQ multiplex PCR; TCRdb's version includes in-frame clones alone and lacks a portion of them. The repertoire has a few hundred thousand clones, around 91% of them found once; the top ten carry approximately 3.5%. Sequenced material: PBMCs or T cells enriched from blood (not recorded which). All receptors derive from a woman in her late teens or twenties in a cohort exposed to, infected with or recovered from COVID-19 (not recorded which).

This chain joins TRBV19 and TRBJ2-7, with 9 bases matching TRBD1. The CDR3 length is 15 residues. Germline CDR1 LNHDA, CDR2 SQIVND (reference sequence). Germline trimming cut 6 bases from V and 2 bases from J; bases unmatched to any gene: 8. Here the CDR3 reads CASRDRDRATYEQYF. The DNA for the CDR3 is TGTGCCAGTAGAGACCGGGACAGGGCCACCTACGAGCAGTACTTC. Complete variable domain (other parts from reference TRBV19 and TRBJ2-7): DGGITQSPKYLFRKEGQNVTLSCEQNLNHDAMYWYRQDPGQGLRLIYYSQIVNDFQKGDIAEGYSVSREKKESFPLTVTSAQKNPTAFYLCASRDRDRATYEQYFGPGTRLTVT.

V and J are TRBV27 and TRBJ1-1; TRBD1 might be the D (5 bases). The CDR3 extends over 15 amino acids. Trimming cost V 4 bases and J 0 bases, with 12 bases left between them. Germline CDR1 reads MNHEY; CDR2 reads SMNVEV (reference sequence). The CDR3 region is CASSSGGSLNTEAFF. For the CDR3, the DNA is TGTGCCAGCAGTTCTGGGGGGAGCTTGAACACTGAAGCTTTCTTT.